This T cell receptor beta chain was retrieved from a study of cytomegalovirus exposure and HLA in healthy donors (dated by TCRdb to 2016 to 2017). Background on the whole study: According to a later analysis, the 120 or so validation repertoires were produced on the same platform as the 666 repertoires of the first cohort. Along with the roughly 700-subject first cohort, a separate validation cohort of over a hundred different subjects was used. The aim of the study was to test whether cataloging public T cell receptors could identify signatures of past pathogen exposure. High-throughput TCR immunosequencing, statistical association of individual TCRs with disease status, and machine learning were combined to predict cytomegalovirus infection status. Findings and caveats that apply to the study as a whole: According to the authors, the approach could potentially be generalized to other disease states and immunological phenotypes. Cytomegalovirus status was reported to be diagnosed by the classifier with high specificity and sensitivity in both the original and validation cohorts. A later analysis had no HLA typing for the validation cohort, so co-occurrence there was scored across all 120 or so repertoires. While some public TCRs were present in many individuals, most TCR sequences turned up only very rarely across donors. Subsequent analysis determined that TCRs grouped into clusters in the first cohort also showed a tendency toward co-occurrence across the 120 validation repertoires, and 94% of cluster scores exceeded 0. In vitro tests confirmed that a few of the cytomegalovirus-associated TCR beta chains recognize cytomegalovirus antigens. The study gave a list of 150 to 200 TCR beta chains associated with cytomegalovirus.

A note on this clone: Its antigen remains undetermined. No clone much larger than this one lies a single base away; base qualities are absent.

Receptor amplification or capture employed the immunoSEQ multiplex PCR assay. In the authors' own workflow: A statistical classification framework was built for diagnosing cytomegalovirus status from the catalog of TCR beta chain sequences. Entries here come from immuneACCESS through TCRdb and include only in-frame sequences with V and J called. Some clones fail to appear in such tables; in the studies checked, an unresolved V gene covers under half of the shortfall, and the cause of the remainder is unknown. The D gene and trimming were derived from the DNA, and the V and J assignments and clone size from that table. Recorded for this sample are under 100,000 clones; around 82% of them occurred a single time. The ten most abundant clones make up about an eighth of the sample. For CDR1 and CDR2, the germline V gene lists MNHNS and SASEGT. The CDR3 goes from the cysteine to the phenylalanine over 15 residues. Only the CDR3 region is kept as DNA, spanning 45 bases read in frame from base 1. After removal of 1 base from V and 5 bases from J, the junction retains 3 bases not matched to a gene.

Separate from the approximately 670-subject first cohort, the validation cohort of roughly 130 subjects was the group to which the donors belonged. This chain is built from TRBV6-1 and TRBJ2-3; TRBD1 agrees with 10 junctional bases. The sequenced sample consisted of PBMCs. This sequence was found in a woman between 18 and 30 years old in good health and CMV-seropositive. CDR3 sequence: CASSEVWTGGDTQYF. DNA sequence: TGTGCCAGCAGTGAAGTGTGGACAGGGGGAGATACGCAGTATTTT.